The 9 T cell receptor beta chains presented below share a single source sample, sequenced in a study of long-term antiretroviral therapy in people with HIV (dated by TCRdb to between 2021 and 2022). Sequencing of the TRB variable region was done with the immunoSEQ hsTCRB v3.0 assay at survey level resolution. The immuneACCESS repertoire file appears here via TCRdb, limited to in-frame rearrangements. These files lack a portion of the clones; in checked studies, under half of the deficit traces to unresolved V genes, and the cause of the others is not known. This sample comprises about 17,000 clones, over 70% of them detected only once. The ten largest clonotypes hold 8.8% of the sample. The source material was unsorted PBMCs, sampled 0.3 years before starting antiretroviral therapy. Source of these receptors: a man aged 45-65 years with HIV.

The chain has TRBV5-6 and TRBJ1-2; D is ambiguous. V gave up 4 bases and J gave up 3 bases, with 16 bases separating them. The CDR3 totals 15 residues. Germline V gene lookup returns CDR1 SGHDT and CDR2 YYEEEE. The CDR3 nucleotides are TGTGCCAGCAGCCCCCTATGGAAAGAGGACTATGGCTACACCTTC. Translated: CASSPLWKEDYGYTF.

This clone was counted a few times. The chain has TRBV7-9 and TRBJ1-6; no reliable D call. V was shortened by 3 bases and J by 7 bases, with 10 bases between the two germline ends. Germline V gene data show CDR1 as SEHNR and CDR2 as FQNEAQ (reference sequence). The CDR3 has 14 residues. The CDR3 protein is CASSFSSENSPLHF. The CDR3 region has the DNA TGTGCCAGCAGCTTCAGCAGCGAAAATTCACCCCTCCACTTT.

The chain links TRBV7-2 to TRBJ2-7, with 11 nucleotides matching TRBD2. The CDR3 has 17 residues. With 2 bases clipped from V and 5 bases from J, the junction kept 11 bases outside the gene matches. Germline V lookup: CDR1 SGHTA, CDR2 FQGNSA. This chain's CDR3 is CASSLKKGSGRAHEQYF. The CDR3 DNA is TGTGCCAGCAGCTTAAAAAAAGGTAGCGGGAGGGCCCACGAGCAGTACTTC.

The chain carries TRBV30 and TRBJ2-1, with TRBD2 matching 9 bases. Germline CDR1 GTSNPN, CDR2 SVGIG (reference sequence). Trimming removed 2 bases from V and 6 bases from J; junction bases left unmatched: 11. This CDR3 has 16 residues. CDR3 nucleotide sequence: TGTGCCTGGAGTCCCCCGGGACTAGCTTCCGTCAATGAGCAGTTCTTC. Encoded protein: CAWSPPGLASVNEQFF. Looking up the rest from reference TRBV30 and TRBJ2-1 gives the full variable domain: SQTIHQWPATLVQPVGSPLSLECTVEGTSNPNLYWYRQAAGRGLQLLFYSVGIGQISSEVPQNLSASRPQDRQFILSSKKLLLSDSGFYLCAWSPPGLASVNEQFFGPGTRLTVL.

The chain employs TRBV30 and TRBJ2-3; weak D call: TRBD2 (5 bases). This CDR3 has 13 amino acids. Germline-derived CDR1 and CDR2 are GTSNPN and SVGIG (reference sequence). Deletions cut 2 bases from V and 4 bases from J, with 10 bases between. For the CDR3, the DNA is TGTGCCTGGAGTCGAGGGCAGCCAGATACGCAGTATTTT. Protein: CAWSRGQPDTQYF.

The chain carries TRBV25-1 and TRBJ2-2, with no clear D. Germline V CDR1 and CDR2: MGHDK, SYGVNS. This CDR3 has 16 residues. Trimming shortened V by 0 bases and J by 2 bases, and 10 bases separated the two germline ends. CDR3 DNA: TGTGCCAGCAGTGAATATTTCAGAGTCAACACCGGGGAGCTGTTTTTT. It translates to CASSEYFRVNTGELFF.

This rearrangement joins TRBV12-5 to TRBJ1-1; perhaps TRBD1 as D (5 bases). The CDR3 is made up of 14 amino acids. Trimming stripped 2 bases from V and 3 bases from J, with 10 bases between. Per the germline V gene, CDR1 is LGHNT and CDR2 is FRNRAP. CDR3 loop: CASGLNLGHTEAFF. The CDR3 region has the DNA TGTGCTAGTGGTTTGAATCTGGGGCACACTGAAGCTTTCTTT. Full variable domain (remainder filled in from reference TRBV12-5 and TRBJ1-1): DARVTQTPRHKVTEMGQEVTMRCQPILGHNTVFWYRQTMMQGLELLAYFRNRAPLDDSGMPKDRFSAEMPDATLATLKIQPSEPRDSAVYFCASGLNLGHTEAFFGQGTRLTVV.

The chain joins TRBV6-6 to TRBJ1-1, with D perhaps matching TRBD1 (5 bases). The CDR3 is 12 residues long. Germline V CDR1 and CDR2: MNHNY, SVGAGI (reference sequence). V was clipped by 6 bases and J by 1 base, with 6 bases between them. CDR3 bases: TGTGCCAGCAGGGGACCGAACACTGAAGCTTTCTTT. As protein: CASRGPNTEAFF.

This rearrangement joins TRBV10-2 to TRBJ1-6; D may be TRBD1 (6 bases). CDR3 length: 14 amino acids. The V end was cut by 7 bases, the J end by 9 bases, with 16 bases between. Germline values: CDR1 WSHSY, CDR2 SAAADI. DNA of the CDR3: TGCGCCAGCACTCAGGAAACAGGGTTTTCACCCCTCCACTTT. Protein: CASTQETGFSPLHF.